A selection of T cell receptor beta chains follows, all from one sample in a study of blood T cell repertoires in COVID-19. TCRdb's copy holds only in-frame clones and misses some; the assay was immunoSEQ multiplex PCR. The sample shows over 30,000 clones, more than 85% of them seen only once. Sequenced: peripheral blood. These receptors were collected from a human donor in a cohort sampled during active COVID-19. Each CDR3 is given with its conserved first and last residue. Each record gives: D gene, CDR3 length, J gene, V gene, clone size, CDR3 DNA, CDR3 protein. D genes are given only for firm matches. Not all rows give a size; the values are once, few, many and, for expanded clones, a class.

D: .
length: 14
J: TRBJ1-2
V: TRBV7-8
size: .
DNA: TGTGCCAGCAGCTTAGGCGGGGGAAACTATGGCTACACCTTC
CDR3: CASSLGGGNYGYTF

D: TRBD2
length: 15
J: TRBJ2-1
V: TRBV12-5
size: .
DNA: TGTGCTAGTGGCACCGGGACTAGCGGGAGTGATGAGCAGTTCTTC
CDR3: CASGTGTSGSDEQFF

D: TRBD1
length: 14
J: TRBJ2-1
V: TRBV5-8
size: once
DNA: TGTGCCGGCAGCAGAGGGACAGCAATAAATGAGCAGTTCTTC
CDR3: CAGSRGTAINEQFF

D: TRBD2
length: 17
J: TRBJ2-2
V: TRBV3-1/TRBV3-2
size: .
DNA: TGTGCCAGCAGCCCACAGGTGCCGGGACTAGCAACCGGGGAGCTGTTTTTT
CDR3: CASSPQVPGLATGELFF

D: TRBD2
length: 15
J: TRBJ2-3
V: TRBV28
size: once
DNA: TGTGCCAGCAGTGTCCTAGCGGGAAGCACAGATACGCAGTATTTT
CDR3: CASSVLAGSTDTQYF

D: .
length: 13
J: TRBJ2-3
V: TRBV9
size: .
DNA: TGTGCCAGCAGCCTACGGTTCACAGATACGCAGTATTTT
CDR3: CASSLRFTDTQYF

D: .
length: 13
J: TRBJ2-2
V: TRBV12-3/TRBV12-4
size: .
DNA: TGTGCCAGCAGTTCGGGTTACGCCGGGGAGCTGTTTTTT
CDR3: CASSSGYAGELFF

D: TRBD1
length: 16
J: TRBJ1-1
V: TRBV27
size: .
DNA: TGTGCCAGCAGTTTATCGACAGGGGGGGCGCCCACTGAAGCTTTCTTT
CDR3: CASSLSTGGAPTEAFF

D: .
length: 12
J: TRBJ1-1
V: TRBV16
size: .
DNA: TGTGCCAGCAGCCGGGGAGGTCCTGAAGCTTTCTTT
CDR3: CASSRGGPEAFF

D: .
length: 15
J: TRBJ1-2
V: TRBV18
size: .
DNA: TGTGCCAGCTCCCCAGCCACTGACAGAAACTATGGCTACACCTTC
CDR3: CASSPATDRNYGYTF

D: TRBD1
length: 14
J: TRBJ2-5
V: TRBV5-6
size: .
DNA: TGTGCCAGCAGCCCGGGACAGGGAACGAAGACCCAGTACTTC
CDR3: CASSPGQGTKTQYF

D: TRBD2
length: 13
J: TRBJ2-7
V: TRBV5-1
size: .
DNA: TGCGCCAGCAGCGGTAGCGGGGGCTACGAGCAGTACTTC
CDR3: CASSGSGGYEQYF

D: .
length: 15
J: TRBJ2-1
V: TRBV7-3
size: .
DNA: TGTGCCAGCAGCTTAGGCCTAGCCTCGGGTAGTGAGCAGTTCTTC
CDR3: CASSLGLASGSEQFF

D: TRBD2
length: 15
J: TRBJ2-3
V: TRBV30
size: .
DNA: TGTGCCACCCGACTAGCGGGAGTTAGCACAGATACGCAGTATTTT
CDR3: CATRLAGVSTDTQYF

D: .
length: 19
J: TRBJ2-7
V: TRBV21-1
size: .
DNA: TGTGCCAGCAGCAAATTAGAATCGAAACAGGGACATCTTACGGAAGAGCAGTACTTC
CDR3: CASSKLESKQGHLTEEQYF

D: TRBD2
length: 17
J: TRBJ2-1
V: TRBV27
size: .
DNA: TGTGCCAGCAGTCATATCCGGACTAGCGGGAGTTACAATGAGCAGTTCTTC
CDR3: CASSHIRTSGSYNEQFF

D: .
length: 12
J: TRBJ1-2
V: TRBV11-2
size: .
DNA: TGTGCCAGCAGCTTAGACAGGCTTGGCTACACCTTC
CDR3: CASSLDRLGYTF

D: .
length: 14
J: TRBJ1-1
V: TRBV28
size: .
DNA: TGTGCCAGCAGTTTCCAGGGTTTGAACACTGAAGCTTTCTTT
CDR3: CASSFQGLNTEAFF

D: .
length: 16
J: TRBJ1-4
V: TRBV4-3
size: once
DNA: TGCGCCAGCAGCCAAGATCTCACGGTTCCAAGTGAAAAACTGTTTTTT
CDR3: CASSQDLTVPSEKLFF

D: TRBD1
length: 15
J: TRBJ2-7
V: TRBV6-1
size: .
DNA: TGTGCCAGCAGTGAAACGACAGGGGCGTCCTACGAGCAGTACTTC
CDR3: CASSETTGASYEQYF

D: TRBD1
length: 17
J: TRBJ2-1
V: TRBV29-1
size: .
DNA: TGCAGCGTTGAAGATCGTTTTAGGACAGGCACGTACAATGAGCAGTTCTTC
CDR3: CSVEDRFRTGTYNEQFF

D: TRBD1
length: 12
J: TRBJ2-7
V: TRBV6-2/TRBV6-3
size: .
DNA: TGTGCCAGCAGCCGGACAGGGATCGAGCAGTACTTC
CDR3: CASSRTGIEQYF

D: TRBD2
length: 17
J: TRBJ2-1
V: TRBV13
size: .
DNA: TGTGCCAGCAGCCCGTCTCCGGGACTAGCGGGAGAAGGTGAGCAGTTCTTC
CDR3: CASSPSPGLAGEGEQFF

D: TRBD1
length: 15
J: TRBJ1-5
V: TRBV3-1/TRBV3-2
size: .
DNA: TGTGCCAGCAGTTTCACAGGGGGGAGCAATCAGCCCCAGCATTTT
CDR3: CASSFTGGSNQPQHF

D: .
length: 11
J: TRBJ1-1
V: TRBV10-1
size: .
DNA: TGCGCCAGCAGTGATTGTAGGGGCGCTTTCTTT
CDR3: CASSDCRGAFF

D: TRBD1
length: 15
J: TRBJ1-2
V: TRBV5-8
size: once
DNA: TGTGCCAGCATCCGAAGGGGGCTACGAGGCTATGGCTACACCTTC
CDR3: CASIRRGLRGYGYTF